A selection of T cell receptor beta chains follows, all from one sample in a study of cytomegalovirus exposure and HLA in healthy donors. TCRdb's copy holds only in-frame clones and misses some; the assay was immunoSEQ multiplex PCR. The sample yields 75,000 to 95,000 clones, roughly 78% seen once. The sample consisted of PBMCs. Source of these receptors: a male donor in good health and CMV-seropositive. The CDR3 runs from the conserved cysteine through the conserved F or W. D genes are given only for firm matches. Part of the rows lack a size; the others show once, few, many or a class for expanded clones.

>TRBJ2-1|TRBV6-6|.|TRBD2|16
TGTGCCAGCAGTCTCAGCGGGAGGGCCTCCTACAATGAGCAGTTCTTC
CASSLSGRASYNEQFF
>TRBJ1-2|TRBV4-1|few|.|14
TGCGCCAGCAGCCAAGAACAGGGAGAAGGTGGCTACACCTTC
CASSQEQGEGGYTF
>TRBJ2-5|TRBV5-1|.|TRBD2|14
TGCGCCAGCAGCTCGGGAGGGGTCGGTGAGACCCAGTACTTC
CASSSGGVGETQYF
>TRBJ2-7|TRBV4-1|.|.|12
TGCGCCAGCAGCCAAGATAAATACGAGCAGTACTTC
CASSQDKYEQYF
>TRBJ2-3|TRBV9|.|.|15
TGTGCCAGCAGCGACGGACAAACTAGCACAGATACGCAGTATTTT
CASSDGQTSTDTQYF
>TRBJ2-5|TRBV11-2|.|TRBD2|15
TGTGCCAGCAGCCCCCAAGCGGGATTGATGGAGACCCAGTACTTC
CASSPQAGLMETQYF
>TRBJ1-2|TRBV9|.|.|14
TGTGCCAGCAGCGTCCAGACTAGCTCCTATGGCTACACCTTC
CASSVQTSSYGYTF
>TRBJ1-1|TRBV9|.|.|15
TGTGCCAGCAGCGTAGCGGTCGGGGGGCGGGCTGAAGCTTTCTTT
CASSVAVGGRAEAFF
>TRBJ2-7|TRBV6-6|few|TRBD1|16
TGTGCCAGCAGAACCTACGGGACAGGGTCCCCTAGCGAGCAGTACTTC
CASRTYGTGSPSEQYF
>TRBJ2-3|TRBV5-1|.|.|16
TGCGCCAGCAGCTTTCCCCGGGCAGGGGGCACAGATACGCAGTATTTT
CASSFPRAGGTDTQYF
>TRBJ2-1|TRBV5-1|.|TRBD1|15
TGCGCCAGCAGTACAGGGGAGAAGGGTGGCAATGAGCAGTTCTTC
CASSTGEKGGNEQFF
>TRBJ1-1|TRBV19|few|TRBD1|12
TGTGCCAGTGGACAGGGGAACACTGAAGCTTTCTTT
CASGQGNTEAFF
>TRBJ1-6|TRBV30|.|.|15
TGTGCCTGGAGTCGGGGGATCGAGTATAATTCACCCCTCCACTTT
CAWSRGIEYNSPLHF
>TRBJ1-5|TRBV7-9|.|.|12
TGTGCCAGCAGCTTTCGTAATCAGCCCCAGCATTTT
CASSFRNQPQHF
>TRBJ2-7|TRBV9|.|TRBD2|14
TGTGCCAGCAGCGGGACTAGCGGGGGAACCGAGCAGTACTTC
CASSGTSGGTEQYF
>TRBJ2-6|TRBV28|.|TRBD1|19
TGTGCCAGCAGTTCTGTGACAGGGGGACTCACCTCTGGGGCCAACGTCCTGACTTTC
CASSSVTGGLTSGANVLTF
>TRBJ2-2|TRBV5-1|.|TRBD1|17
TGCGCCAGCAGCTTGGCCGCGGTGACAGGGATCCCCGGGGAGCTGTTTTTT
CASSLAAVTGIPGELFF
>TRBJ2-1|TRBV5-1|.|.|11
TGCGCCAGCAGCCTCCACAATGAGCAGTTCTTC
CASSLHNEQFF
>TRBJ2-3|TRBV6-5|few|TRBD2|15
TGTGCCAGTCACAGGACTAGCGGGGGGGTGGATACGCAGTATTTT
CASHRTSGGVDTQYF
>TRBJ2-5|TRBV6-1|.|TRBD2|14
TGTGCCAGCAGTGTGGGGGGGACGCAAGAGACCCAGTACTTC
CASSVGGTQETQYF
>TRBJ2-2|TRBV5-4|.|TRBD2|19
TGTGCCAGCAGCTCGGATCTACAGAGGGCGGGAGCGGGCGGCGGGGAGCTGTTTTTT
CASSSDLQRAGAGGGELFF
>TRBJ1-2|TRBV7-8|.|.|12
TGTGCCAGCAGCCCTCGGACATCTGGCTACACCTTC
CASSPRTSGYTF
>TRBJ2-1|TRBV29-1|.|.|12
TGCAGCGTTATAACAGGGTTCAATGAGCAGTTCTTC
CSVITGFNEQFF
>TRBJ2-1|TRBV6-5|.|.|16
TGTGCCAGCAGTTCCCCACCCGCCGGCGGTCCTTTAGGGCAGTTCTTC
CASSSPPAGGPLGQFF
>TRBJ1-1|TRBV19|.|TRBD1|17
TGTGCCAGTAGTATAAGCCTGGGACAGCTACTGAACACTGAAGCTTTCTTT
CASSISLGQLLNTEAFF
>TRBJ1-5|TRBV7-2|.|TRBD1|16
TGTGCCAGCAGCCAAACAGGGGTCATTAGCAATCAGCCCCAGCATTTT
CASSQTGVISNQPQHF
>TRBJ2-5|TRBV11-2|.|.|14
TGTGCCAGCAGCTTCAACTCGGCCGGGGAGACCCAGTACTTC
CASSFNSAGETQYF
>TRBJ1-5|TRBV7-2|.|.|15
TGTGCCAGCAGCTTAGGGTCAGGGGCGTATCAGCCCCAGCATTTT
CASSLGSGAYQPQHF
>TRBJ2-3|TRBV19|few|TRBD1|17
TGTGCCAGTAGTGCCGCCCGACAGGGTTCGAGCACAGATACGCAGTATTTT
CASSAARQGSSTDTQYF
>TRBJ2-4|TRBV6-5|.|.|15
TGTGCCAGCAGTTCGCACAGGGCTGCCAAAAACATTCAGTACTTC
CASSSHRAAKNIQYF
>TRBJ2-7|TRBV4-1|.|TRBD2|14
TGCGCCAGCAGCCAAGTTTGGACTAGCGGGGAGCAGTACTTC
CASSQVWTSGEQYF
>TRBJ1-2|TRBV4-1|once|TRBD1|13
TGCGCCAGCAGCCGGCGGGACAGCTATGGCTACACCTTC
CASSRRDSYGYTF
>TRBJ1-4|TRBV28|.|.|17
TGTGCCAGCAGTTTCCCCGAGGGCGGGCCAACTAATGAAAAACTGTTTTTT
CASSFPEGGPTNEKLFF
>TRBJ1-1|TRBV5-4|.|.|13
TGTGCCAGCAGCTTCAGGGCGGATACTGAAGCTTTCTTT
CASSFRADTEAFF
>TRBJ2-5|TRBV27|once|.|15
TGTGCCAGCAGCCCCGGACAGAACTACCAAGAGACCCAGTACTTC
CASSPGQNYQETQYF
>TRBJ2-2|TRBV30|.|TRBD1|16
TGTGCCTGGAGTGGGGACAGGGGGCTTGTCACCGGGGAGCTGTTTTTT
CAWSGDRGLVTGELFF
>TRBJ1-1|TRBV5-1|.|.|15
TGCGCCAGCAGCTTGGGACCTAGCAAGAACACTGAAGCTTTCTTT
CASSLGPSKNTEAFF
>TRBJ1-5|TRBV5-1|.|.|15
TGCGCCAGCAGCTTGTCAGGGTCGTATCGTCAGCCCCAGCATTTT
CASSLSGSYRQPQHF
>TRBJ1-6|TRBV14|.|TRBD1|15
TGTGCCAGCAGCCAAGCCGGGACAGGCGTTTCACCCCTCCACTTT
CASSQAGTGVSPLHF
>TRBJ2-7|TRBV11-2|.|TRBD2|14
TGTGCCAGCAGCTTTGGACTAGTAGGCTACGAGCAGTACTTC
CASSFGLVGYEQYF
>TRBJ2-7|TRBV28|.|TRBD2|13
TGTGCCAGTGGGCTAGCGGTAGCCTACGAGCAGTACTTC
CASGLAVAYEQYF
>TRBJ1-6|TRBV27|.|TRBD1|16
TGTGCCAGCAGGACAGGGACCGGCTCCTATAATTCACCCCTCCACTTT
CASRTGTGSYNSPLHF
>TRBJ2-1|TRBV6-1|medium-sized|TRBD2|15
TGTGCCAGCAGTGAAACTAGCGGGACGAGCCATGAGCAGTTCTTC
CASSETSGTSHEQFF
>TRBJ2-7|TRBV7-2|.|TRBD1|16
TGTGCCAGCAGCCCCCAAACCGGGACAGTTGCCTACGAGCAGTACTTC
CASSPQTGTVAYEQYF
>TRBJ2-1|TRBV30|.|.|16
TGTGCCTGGAGTGGGGGTAGCGACACCGCGGGGAGGGAGCAGTTCTTC
CAWSGGSDTAGREQFF
>TRBJ2-1|TRBV7-6|.|TRBD1|13
TGTGCCAGCAGTTTTACAGGGGGAGGTGAGCAGTTCTTC
CASSFTGGGEQFF
>TRBJ2-3|TRBV28|few|TRBD2|14
TGTGCCAGCAGTTCGCTAGCGGGCACAGATACGCAGTATTTT
CASSSLAGTDTQYF
>TRBJ2-3|TRBV28|.|.|14
TGTGCCAGCAGTTCCGACAGCCTCACAGATACGCAGTATTTT
CASSSDSLTDTQYF
>TRBJ2-5|TRBV10-3|.|TRBD2|16
TGTGCCATCAGTCGGGCGGGACTAGCGGGGAAGGAGACCCAGTACTTC
CAISRAGLAGKETQYF
>TRBJ1-2|TRBV7-2|.|TRBD1|15
TGTGCCAGCAGCTTACAGGGGGCGCCGAGGGATGGCTACACCTTC
CASSLQGAPRDGYTF
>TRBJ2-3|TRBV28|.|TRBD2|18
TGTGCCAGCAGTTTAGTCTCTAGCGGGGGGGCCGGAGCAGATACGCAGTATTTT
CASSLVSSGGAGADTQYF
>TRBJ1-5|TRBV19|.|.|14
TGTGCCAGTAGTATAGGAAGGGGTGATCAGCCCCAGCATTTT
CASSIGRGDQPQHF
>TRBJ2-7|TRBV7-9|.|.|14
TGTGCCAGCAGCTCCGGGACAAACGCCTACGAGCAGTACTTC
CASSSGTNAYEQYF
>TRBJ2-1|TRBV7-9|few|TRBD2|16
TGTGCCAGCAGCTTAGACGGGGGGATTACCTACAATGAGCAGTTCTTC
CASSLDGGITYNEQFF
>TRBJ1-4|TRBV5-1|.|TRBD1|15
TGCGCCAGCAGCTCCGCAGGACAGGGGAATGAAAAACTGTTTTTT
CASSSAGQGNEKLFF